The clone carrying this T cell receptor (beta chain) was counted a few times. The sample originates from a study of control samples from healthy donors and cancer patients. Assay used: immunoSEQ multiplex PCR; TCRdb lists only in-frame clones, some missing. The table includes more than 85,000 clones, about 92% detected once. V lost 2 bases to trimming and J lost 2 bases; unmatched junction nucleotides: 0. Germline-derived CDR1 and CDR2 are MNHNS and SASEGT. The CDR3 has 15 amino acids. The clonotype comes from a woman between 18 and 29 years old in good health. V and J are TRBV6-1 and TRBJ2-1, with 10 bases lining up with TRBD2. The sequencing sample was made of blood. Written as DNA, the CDR3 is TGTGCCAGCAGTGAAAGCGGGGGGGCCTACAATGAGCAGTTCTTC. Its protein is CASSESGGAYNEQFF.